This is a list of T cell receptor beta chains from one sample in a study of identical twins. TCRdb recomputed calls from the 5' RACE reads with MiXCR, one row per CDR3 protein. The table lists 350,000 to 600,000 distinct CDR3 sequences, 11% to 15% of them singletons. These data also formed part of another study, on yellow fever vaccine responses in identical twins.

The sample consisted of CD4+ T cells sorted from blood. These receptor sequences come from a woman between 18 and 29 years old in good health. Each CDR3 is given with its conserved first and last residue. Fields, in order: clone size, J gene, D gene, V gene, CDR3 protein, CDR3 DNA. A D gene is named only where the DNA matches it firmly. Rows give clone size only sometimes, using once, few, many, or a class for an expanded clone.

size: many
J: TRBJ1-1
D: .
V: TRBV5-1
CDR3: CASMGGADTEAFF
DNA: TGCGCCAGCATGGGGGGCGCGGACACTGAAGCTTTCTTT

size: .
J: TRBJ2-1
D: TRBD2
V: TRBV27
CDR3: CASRGLAGTEQFF
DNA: TGTGCCAGCAGAGGACTAGCGGGTACTGAGCAGTTCTTC

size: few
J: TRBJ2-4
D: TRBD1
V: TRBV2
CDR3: CASSEGTGGFYEYF
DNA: TGTGCCAGCAGTGAGGGGACAGGGGGCTTTTACGAGTACTTC

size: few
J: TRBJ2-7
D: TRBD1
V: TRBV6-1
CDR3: CASKGTGSDEQYF
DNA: TGTGCCAGCAAAGGGACAGGGTCGGACGAGCAGTACTTC

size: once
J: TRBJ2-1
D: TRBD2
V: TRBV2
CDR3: CTSSLALGEGLAYNEQFF
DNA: TGTACCAGCAGTTTAGCGCTGGGGGAGGGTTTGGCATACAATGAGCAGTTCTTC

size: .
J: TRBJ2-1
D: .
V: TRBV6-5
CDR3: CASSYDWVQNNEQFF
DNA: TGTGCCAGCAGTTACGACTGGGTTCAGAACAATGAGCAGTTCTTC

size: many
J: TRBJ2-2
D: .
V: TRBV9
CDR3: CASSVAAQGGGGELFF
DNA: TGTGCCAGCAGCGTAGCTGCTCAGGGCGGCGGTGGGGAGCTGTTTTTT

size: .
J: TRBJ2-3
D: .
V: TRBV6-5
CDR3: CASSYSGASTDTQYF
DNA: TGTGCCAGCAGTTACTCGGGGGCGAGCACAGATACGCAGTATTTT

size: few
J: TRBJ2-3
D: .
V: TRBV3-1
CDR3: CASSQEPTSSTDTQYF
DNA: TGTGCCAGCAGCCAAGAGCCAACCTCTAGCACAGATACGCAGTATTTT

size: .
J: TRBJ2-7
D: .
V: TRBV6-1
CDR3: CASRSLTRKTYEQYF
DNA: TGTGCCAGCAGGTCTTTAACTAGGAAGACCTACGAGCAGTACTTC

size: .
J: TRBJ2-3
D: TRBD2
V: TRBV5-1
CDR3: CASSLVGGDSGGTQYF
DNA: TGCGCCAGCAGCTTAGTGGGAGGGGACTCAGGAGGTACGCAGTATTTT

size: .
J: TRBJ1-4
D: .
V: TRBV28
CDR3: CASRLGGNEKLFF
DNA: TGTGCCAGCAGATTGGGGGGTAATGAAAAACTGTTTTTT

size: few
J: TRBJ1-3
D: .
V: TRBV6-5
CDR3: CASSSPGSGNTIYF
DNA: TGTGCCAGCAGTTCTCCAGGGTCTGGAAACACCATATATTTT

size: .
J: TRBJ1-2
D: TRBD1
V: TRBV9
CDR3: CASSPKMTGGAYGYTF
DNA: TGTGCCAGCAGCCCTAAGATGACAGGGGGCGCCTATGGCTACACCTTC

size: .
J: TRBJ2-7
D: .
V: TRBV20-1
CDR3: CSARRNYEQYF
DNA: TGCAGTGCTAGACGGAACTACGAGCAGTACTTC

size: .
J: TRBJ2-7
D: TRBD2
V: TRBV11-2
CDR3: CASSSSGHSYEQYF
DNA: TGTGCCAGCAGCTCTAGCGGGCATTCCTACGAGCAGTACTTC

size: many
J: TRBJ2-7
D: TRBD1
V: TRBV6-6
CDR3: CASRDRTYEQYF
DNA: TGTGCCAGCAGGGACAGGACCTACGAGCAGTACTTC

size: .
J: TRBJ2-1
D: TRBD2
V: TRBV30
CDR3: CAWGLAGGHEQFF
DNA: TGTGCCTGGGGACTAGCGGGGGGGCATGAGCAGTTCTTC

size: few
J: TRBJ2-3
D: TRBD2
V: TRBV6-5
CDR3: CASSYSSAGVTIDTQYF
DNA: TGTGCCAGCAGTTACTCGAGCGCGGGGGTCACAATAGATACGCAGTATTTT

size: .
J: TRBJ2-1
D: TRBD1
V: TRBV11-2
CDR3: CASSDRGKAAGDEQFF
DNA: TGTGCCAGCAGCGACAGGGGGAAGGCCGCAGGGGATGAGCAGTTCTTC

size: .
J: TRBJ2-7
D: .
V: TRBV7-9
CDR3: CASSASGTLNREQYF
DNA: TGTGCCAGCAGCGCGTCCGGGACTCTAAATCGCGAGCAGTACTTC

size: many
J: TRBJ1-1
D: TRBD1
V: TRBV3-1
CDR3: CASSQPGGGTEAFF
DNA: TGTGCCAGCAGCCAACCAGGGGGGGGCACTGAAGCTTTCTTT

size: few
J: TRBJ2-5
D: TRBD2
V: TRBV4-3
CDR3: CASSQDRRTSGSETQYF
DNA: TGCGCCAGCAGCCAAGATAGGAGGACTAGCGGGAGCGAGACCCAGTACTTC

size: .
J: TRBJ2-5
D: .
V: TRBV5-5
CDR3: CASSVGLLETQYF
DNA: TGTGCCAGCAGCGTCGGGCTCCTCGAGACCCAGTACTTC

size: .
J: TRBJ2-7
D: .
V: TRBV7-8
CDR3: CASTTSGFGEQYF
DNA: TGTGCCAGCACCACGTCGGGGTTTGGCGAGCAGTACTTC

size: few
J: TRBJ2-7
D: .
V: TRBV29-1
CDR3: CSVEYRYEQYF
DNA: TGCAGCGTTGAATACCGCTACGAGCAGTACTTC

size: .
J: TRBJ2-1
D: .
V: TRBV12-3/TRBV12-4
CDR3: CASSFAGAMGNEQFF
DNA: TGTGCCAGCAGTTTCGCGGGGGCAATGGGGAATGAGCAGTTCTTC

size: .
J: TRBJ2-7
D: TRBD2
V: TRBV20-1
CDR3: CSATGLAGAGEQYF
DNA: TGCAGTGCAACGGGACTAGCGGGAGCGGGGGAGCAGTACTTC

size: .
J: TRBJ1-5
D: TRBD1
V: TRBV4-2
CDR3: CASSPTNRGAQPQHF
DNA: TGTGCCAGCAGCCCGACCAACAGGGGCGCTCAGCCCCAGCATTTT

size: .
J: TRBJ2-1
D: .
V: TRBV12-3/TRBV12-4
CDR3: CASKEGPQDNEQFF
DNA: TGTGCCAGCAAGGAAGGGCCTCAGGACAATGAGCAGTTCTTC

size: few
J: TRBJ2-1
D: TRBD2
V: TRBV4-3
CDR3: CASSQEPGALAEVLDEQFF
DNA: TGCGCCAGCAGCCAAGAACCCGGGGCACTAGCGGAAGTCTTAGATGAGCAGTTCTTC

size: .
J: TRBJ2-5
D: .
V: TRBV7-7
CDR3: CASSLEKGKTQYF
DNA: TGTGCTAGCAGCTTAGAAAAGGGAAAGACCCAGTACTTC

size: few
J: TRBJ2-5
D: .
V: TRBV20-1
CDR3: CSARPGHQETQYF
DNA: TGCAGTGCTCGCCCGGGACACCAAGAGACCCAGTACTTC

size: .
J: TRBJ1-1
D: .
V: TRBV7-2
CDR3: CASSWRGFTEAFF
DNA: TGTGCCAGCAGCTGGAGGGGTTTCACTGAAGCTTTCTTT

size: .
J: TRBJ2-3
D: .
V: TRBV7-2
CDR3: CASSLNSLLIVGTQYF
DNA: TGTGCCAGCAGCTTAAATAGTCTATTGATCGTAGGAACGCAGTATTTT

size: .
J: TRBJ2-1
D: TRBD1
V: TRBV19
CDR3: CASNPSLGRGRFNEQFF
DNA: TGTGCCAGTAACCCTTCCCTGGGCAGGGGGCGTTTCAATGAGCAGTTCTTC

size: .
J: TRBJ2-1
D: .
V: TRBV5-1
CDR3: CASSIKNEQFF
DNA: TGCGCCAGCAGCATCAAAAATGAGCAGTTCTTC

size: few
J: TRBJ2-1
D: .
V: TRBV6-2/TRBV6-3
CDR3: CASSYTYNEQFF
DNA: TGTGCCAGCAGTTACACCTACAATGAGCAGTTCTTC

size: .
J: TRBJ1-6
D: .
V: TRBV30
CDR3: CAWRVQGTSPLHF
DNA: TGTGCCTGGAGGGTTCAAGGGACTTCACCCCTCCACTTT